The 7 T cell receptor beta chains below come from one sample, sequenced in a study of Ad26.COV2.S vaccination and SARS-CoV-2 variants. Assay: immunoSEQ multiplex PCR; the TCRdb copy retains only in-frame clones and omits some. Among some 350,000 clones listed, about 91% were seen once. Here the sequenced sample was peripheral blood, taken after recovery from COVID-19. These receptors all stem from a human donor who had recovered from COVID-19.

The chain recombines TRBV6-5 with TRBJ1-2; 10 bases match TRBD1. The CDR3 covers 16 residues. Germline V lookup: CDR1 MNHEY, CDR2 SVGAGI. V trimming: 2 bases; J trimming: 4 bases; junction bases outside the gene matches: 7. This chain's CDR3 is CASSYVTGGGGYGYTF. The DNA of the CDR3 is TGTGCCAGCAGTTACGTGACAGGGGGCGGTGGCTATGGCTACACCTTC.

This sequence joins TRBV4-1 and TRBJ1-5; weak D call: TRBD1 (6 bases). Trimming removed 0 bases at V and 7 bases at J, with 13 bases between. Germline loops: CDR1 MGHRA, CDR2 YSYEKL. There are 15 residues in the CDR3. This CDR3 reads CASSQDTGTWQPQHF. In DNA, the CDR3 is TGCGCCAGCAGCCAAGATACAGGGACGTGGCAGCCCCAGCATTTT.

The chain has TRBV11-2 and TRBJ2-6; possible D gene TRBD2, 5 bases. V was shortened by 4 bases and J by 0 bases, with 19 bases between the two germline ends. Germline V gene data show CDR1 as SGHAT and CDR2 as FQNNGV. This CDR3 has 19 residues. CDR3 DNA sequence: TGTGCCAGCAGCTCCCCGCGGGTCTCCCTTAGCTCTGGGGCCAACGTCCTGACTTTC. Translation: CASSSPRVSLSSGANVLTF.

V gene TRBV4-3 combines with J gene TRBJ2-7; D may be TRBD2 (6 bases). Trimming pared 0 bases from V and 4 bases from J, leaving 13 bases between. The CDR3 totals 15 residues. Looked up from germline, CDR1 is LGHNA and CDR2 is YSLEER. The CDR3 bases are TGCGCCAGCAGCCAAGAAGGTCAAGGAGGGTACGAGCAGTACTTC. Encoded protein: CASSQEGQGGYEQYF.

This chain joins TRBV25-1 and TRBJ1-1; the D gene is possibly TRBD1 (5 bases). Germline V lookup: CDR1 MGHDK, CDR2 SYGVNS. Trimming stripped 7 bases from V and 0 bases from J, with 15 bases between. The CDR3 spans 15 residues. CDR3 amino acids: CASIKSGTMNTEAFF. The CDR3 region has the DNA TGTGCCAGCATCAAATCGGGGACGATGAACACTGAAGCTTTCTTT.

In nucleotides, the CDR3 is TGTGCCAGTAGACCGACATCAGGGAAAGGAGGTGAAAAACTGTTTTTT. This gives the protein CASRPTSGKGGEKLFF. The genes are TRBV19 and TRBJ1-4, with D perhaps matching TRBD1 (5 bases). V was pared by 6 bases and J by 7 bases, with 21 bases between. CDR1 and CDR2 from the germline V gene are LNHDA and SQIVND (reference sequence). This CDR3 is built from 16 residues.

The V gene is TRBV29-1, the J gene TRBJ1-2, with D maybe TRBD1 (6 bases). V dropped 5 bases and J dropped 1 base, with 11 bases sitting between them. The germline CDR1 and CDR2 sequences are SQVTM and ANQGSEA. There are 13 residues in the CDR3. The CDR3 nucleotides are TGCAGCGTTTTTTACAGGGATAACTATGGCTACACCTTC. It codes for CSVFYRDNYGYTF.